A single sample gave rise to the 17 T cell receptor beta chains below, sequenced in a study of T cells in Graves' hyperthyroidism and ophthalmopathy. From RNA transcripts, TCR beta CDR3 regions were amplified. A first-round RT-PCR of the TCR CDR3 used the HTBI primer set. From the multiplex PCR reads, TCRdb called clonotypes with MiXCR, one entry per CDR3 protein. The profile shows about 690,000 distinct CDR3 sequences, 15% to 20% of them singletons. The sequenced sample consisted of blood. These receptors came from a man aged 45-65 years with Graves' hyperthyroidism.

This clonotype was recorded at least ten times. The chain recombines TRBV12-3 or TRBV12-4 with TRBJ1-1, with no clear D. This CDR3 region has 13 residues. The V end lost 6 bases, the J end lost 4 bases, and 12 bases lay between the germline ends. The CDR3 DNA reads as TGTGCCAGCAGCCCCCGCGGGATCACTGAAGCTTTCTTT. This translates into CASSPRGITEAFF.

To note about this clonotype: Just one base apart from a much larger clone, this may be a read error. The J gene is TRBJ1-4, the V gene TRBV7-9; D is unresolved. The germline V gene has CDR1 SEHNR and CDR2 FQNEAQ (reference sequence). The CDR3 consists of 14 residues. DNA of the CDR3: TGTGCCGGCAGCCCGGAAGCAACTAATGAAAAACTGTTTTTT. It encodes CAGSPEATNEKLFF. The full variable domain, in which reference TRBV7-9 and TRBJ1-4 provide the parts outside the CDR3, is DTGVSQNPRHKITKRGQNVTFRCDPISEHNRLYWYRQTLGQGPEFLTYFQNEAQLEKSRLLSDRFSAERPKGSFSTLEIQRTEQGDSAMYLCAGSPEATNEKLFFGSGTQLSVL.

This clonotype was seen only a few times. This CDR3 reads CASSLDQNRGIDGYTF. The DNA of the CDR3 is TGCGCCAGCAGCTTGGACCAGAACCGCGGAATAGATGGCTACACCTTC. The genes are TRBV5-1 and TRBJ1-2; no clear D gene. CDR1 is SGHRS, CDR2 YFSETQ, per germline. The V end was cut by 0 bases, the J end by 6 bases, with 18 bases between. The length of the CDR3 is 16 residues.

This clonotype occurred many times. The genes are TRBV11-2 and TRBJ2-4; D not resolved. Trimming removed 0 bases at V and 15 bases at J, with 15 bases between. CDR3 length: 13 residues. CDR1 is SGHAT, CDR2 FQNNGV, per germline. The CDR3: CASSLDLPYRAYF. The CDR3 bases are TGTGCCAGCAGCTTAGATCTTCCCTATAGGGCGTACTTC. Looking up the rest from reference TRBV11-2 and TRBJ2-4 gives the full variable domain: EAGVAQSPRYKIIEKRQSVAFWCNPISGHATLYWYQQILGQGPKLLIQFQNNGVVDDSQLPKDRFSAERLKGVDSTLKIQPAKLEDSAVYLCASSLDLPYRAYFGAGTRLSVL.

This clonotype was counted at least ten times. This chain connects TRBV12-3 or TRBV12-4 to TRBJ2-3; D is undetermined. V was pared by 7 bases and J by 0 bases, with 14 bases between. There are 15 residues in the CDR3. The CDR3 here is CASTPAGDSTDTQYF. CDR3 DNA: TGTGCCAGCACCCCCGCAGGAGACAGCACAGATACGCAGTATTTT.

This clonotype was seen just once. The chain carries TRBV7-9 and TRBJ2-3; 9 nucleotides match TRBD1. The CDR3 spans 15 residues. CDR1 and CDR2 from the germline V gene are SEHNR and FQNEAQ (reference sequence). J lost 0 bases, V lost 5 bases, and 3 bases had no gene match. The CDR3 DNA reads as TGTGCCAGCAGCACCGGGACAGGGAGCACAGATACGCAGTATTTT. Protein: CASSTGTGSTDTQYF.

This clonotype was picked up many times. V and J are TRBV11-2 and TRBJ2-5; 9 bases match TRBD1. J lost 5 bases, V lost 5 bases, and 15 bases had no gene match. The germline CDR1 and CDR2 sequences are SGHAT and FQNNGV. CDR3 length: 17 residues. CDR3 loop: CASSPGAGTGLGETQYF. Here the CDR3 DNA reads TGTGCCAGCAGCCCTGGGGCCGGGACAGGGCTGGGTGAGACCCAGTACTTC.

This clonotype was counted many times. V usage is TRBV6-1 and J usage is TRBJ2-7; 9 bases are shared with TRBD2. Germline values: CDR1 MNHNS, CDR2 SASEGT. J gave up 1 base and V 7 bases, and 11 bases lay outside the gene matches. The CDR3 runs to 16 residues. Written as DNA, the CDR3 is TGTGCCAGCACCCTCCACCGGCTAGCGGGGTCCTACGAGCAGTACTTC. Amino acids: CASTLHRLAGSYEQYF.

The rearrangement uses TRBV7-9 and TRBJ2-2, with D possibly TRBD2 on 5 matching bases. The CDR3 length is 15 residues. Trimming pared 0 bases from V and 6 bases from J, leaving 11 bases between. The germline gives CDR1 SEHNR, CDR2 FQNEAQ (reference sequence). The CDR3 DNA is TGTGCCAGCAGCTTAGCCAGCGGCGAGGCCGGGGAGCTGTTTTTT. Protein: CASSLASGEAGELFF.

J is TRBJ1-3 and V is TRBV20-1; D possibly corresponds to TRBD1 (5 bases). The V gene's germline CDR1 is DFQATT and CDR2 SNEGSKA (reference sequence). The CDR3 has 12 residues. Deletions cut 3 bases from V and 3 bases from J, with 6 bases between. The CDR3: CSARQGGNTIYF. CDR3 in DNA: TGCAGTGCTAGGCAGGGTGGAAACACCATATATTTT.

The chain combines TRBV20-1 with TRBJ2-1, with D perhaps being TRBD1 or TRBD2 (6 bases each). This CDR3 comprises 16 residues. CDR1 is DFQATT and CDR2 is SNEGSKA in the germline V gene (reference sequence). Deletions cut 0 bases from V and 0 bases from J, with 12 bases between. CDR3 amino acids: CSARDQRGVSYNEQFF. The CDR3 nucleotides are TGCAGTGCTAGAGACCAAAGGGGGGTCTCCTACAATGAGCAGTTCTTC.

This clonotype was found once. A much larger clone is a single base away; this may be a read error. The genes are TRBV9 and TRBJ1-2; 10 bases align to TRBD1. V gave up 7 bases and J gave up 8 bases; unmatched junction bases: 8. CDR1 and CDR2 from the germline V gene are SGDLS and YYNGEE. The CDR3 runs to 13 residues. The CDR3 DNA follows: TGTGCCAGCGCCCGGGACAGGGGTGTGGGCTACACCTTC. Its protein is CASARDRGVGYTF.

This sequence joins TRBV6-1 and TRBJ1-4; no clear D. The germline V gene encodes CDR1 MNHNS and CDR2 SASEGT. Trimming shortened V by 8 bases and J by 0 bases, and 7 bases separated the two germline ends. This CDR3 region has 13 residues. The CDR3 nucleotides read TGTGCCAGCGTTCCTTCAACTAATGAAAAACTGTTTTTT. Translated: CASVPSTNEKLFF.

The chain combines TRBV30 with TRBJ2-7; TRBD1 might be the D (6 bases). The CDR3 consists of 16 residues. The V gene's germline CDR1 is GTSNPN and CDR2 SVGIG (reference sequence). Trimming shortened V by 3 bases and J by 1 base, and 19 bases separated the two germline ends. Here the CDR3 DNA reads TGTGCCTGGAGCCCATTCGGGGAGAGGGGGTCCTACGAGCAGTACTTC. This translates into CAWSPFGERGSYEQYF.

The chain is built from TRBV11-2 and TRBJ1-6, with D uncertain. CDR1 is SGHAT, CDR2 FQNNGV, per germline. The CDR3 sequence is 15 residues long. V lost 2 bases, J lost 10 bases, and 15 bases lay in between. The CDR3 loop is CASSLTSSSGSPLHF. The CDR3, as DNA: TGTGCCAGCAGCTTAACATCTTCCTCGGGGTCACCCCTCCACTTT.

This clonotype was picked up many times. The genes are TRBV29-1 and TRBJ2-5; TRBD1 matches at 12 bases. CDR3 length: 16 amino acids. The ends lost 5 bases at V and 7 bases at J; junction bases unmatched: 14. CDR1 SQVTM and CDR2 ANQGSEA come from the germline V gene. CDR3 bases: TGCAGCGTTCGAATACCAGGGACAGGGGGCATGGGGACCCAGTACTTC. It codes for CSVRIPGTGGMGTQYF.

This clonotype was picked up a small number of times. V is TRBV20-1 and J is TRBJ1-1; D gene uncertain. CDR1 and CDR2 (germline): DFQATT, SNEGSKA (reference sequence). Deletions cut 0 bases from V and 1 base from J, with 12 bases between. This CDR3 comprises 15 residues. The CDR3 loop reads CSARDPRARNTEAFF. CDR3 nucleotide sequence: TGCAGTGCTAGAGATCCTCGGGCCAGGAACACTGAAGCTTTCTTT.